This T cell receptor (beta chain) was retrieved from a study of T cells in Graves' hyperthyroidism and ophthalmopathy. Amplified TCR beta CDR3 regions derived from RNA transcripts. The HTBI primer set served for first-round RT-PCR of the TCR CDR3. TCRdb itself ran the multiplex PCR reads through MiXCR, one entry per CDR3 protein. The sample has about 380,000 distinct CDR3 sequences, around 18% seen once. This clonotype was observed at least ten times. At one boundary the junction diverges from the germline segment, which might be a read error. Germline values: CDR1 SNHLY, CDR2 FYNNEI. The CDR3 contains 14 residues.

What was sequenced was blood. The rearrangement links TRBV2 to TRBJ2-2; D call uncertain. The TCR originated in a man between 18 and 29 years old with Graves' ophthalmopathy. The CDR3 reads CAGSNSTVGGELFF. In DNA, the CDR3 is TGTGCCGGCAGTAACTCCACCGTGGGCGGGGAGCTGTTTTTT.